This TCR beta chain came from a study of TIL therapy for anti-PD-1-resistant metastatic lung cancer. V was cut by 6 bases and J by 4 bases, with 10 bases left in between. Germline values: CDR1 MNHEY, CDR2 SMNVEV (reference sequence). This CDR3 is built from 13 residues. The libraries were made with immunoSEQ v3. The table came from immunoSEQ multiplex PCR; TCRdb's copy has only in-frame clones and leaves some out. Of some 50,000 clones listed, roughly 85% are singletons. The sample's time point: pre-treatment sample, taken before nivolumab and TIL therapy. Stage 4 NSCLC adults joined between 2017 and January 2020.

The receptor comes from a man aged 65-85 years with non-small cell lung cancer. This specimen was blood, taken at baseline. The rearrangement links TRBV27 to TRBJ1-5; D is uncertain. The CDR3 reads CASRPDFNQPQHF. As DNA, the CDR3 is TGTGCCAGCAGGCCCGACTTTAATCAGCCCCAGCATTTT.